This record covers a single TCR beta chain. In the authors' methods: Scientists estimated how many nucleated cells there were by amplifying reference gene primers. The repertoire was sequenced with immunoSEQ multiplex PCR; TCRdb's copy has only in-frame clones and lacks some. V and J calls and clone size are as listed in that table; D and trimming were resolved from the DNA. The table records some 23,000 clones, over 75% of them present only once. The V end was cut by 6 bases, the J end by 0 bases, with 18 bases between. Looked up from germline, CDR1 is LNHDA and CDR2 is SQIVND (reference sequence). CDR3 size: 17 residues. These data originate in a study of blood T cell repertoires in COVID-19. Across the whole study: Acute-phase and convalescent COVID-19 samples originated in the United States, Italy and Spain. From T cells, B-cell-depleted T cells, or PBMCs came the material, which was cDNA or gDNA.

V usage is TRBV19 and J usage is TRBJ1-5; no clear D. The TCR sequence derives from a woman aged 80 or over with acute or convalescent COVID-19. Sequences were obtained from peripheral blood. The CDR3 nucleotides are TGTGCCAGTAGCCCTGAGCGGAGACTCTATAGCAATCAGCCCCAGCATTTT. It encodes CASSPERRLYSNQPQHF.